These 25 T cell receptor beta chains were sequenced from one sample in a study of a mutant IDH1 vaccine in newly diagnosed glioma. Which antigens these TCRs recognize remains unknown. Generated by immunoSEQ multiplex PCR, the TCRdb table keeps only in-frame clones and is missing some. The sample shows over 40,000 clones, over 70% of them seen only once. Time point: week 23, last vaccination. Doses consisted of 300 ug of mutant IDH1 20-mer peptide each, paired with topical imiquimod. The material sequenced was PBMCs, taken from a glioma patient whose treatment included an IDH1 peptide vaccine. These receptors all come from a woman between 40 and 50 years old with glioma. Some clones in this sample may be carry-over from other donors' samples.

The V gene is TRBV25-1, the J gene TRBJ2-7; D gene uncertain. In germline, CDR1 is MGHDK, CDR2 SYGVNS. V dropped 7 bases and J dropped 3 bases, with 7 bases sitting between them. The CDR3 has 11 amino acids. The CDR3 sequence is CASNDLYEQYF. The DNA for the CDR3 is TGTGCCAGCAACGACCTCTACGAGCAGTACTTC.

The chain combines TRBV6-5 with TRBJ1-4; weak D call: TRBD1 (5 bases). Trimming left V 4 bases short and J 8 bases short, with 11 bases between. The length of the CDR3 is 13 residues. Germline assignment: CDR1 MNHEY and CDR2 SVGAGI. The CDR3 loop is CASSWGRLEKLFF. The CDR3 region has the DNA TGTGCCAGCAGTTGGGGGAGGTTGGAAAAACTGTTTTTT.

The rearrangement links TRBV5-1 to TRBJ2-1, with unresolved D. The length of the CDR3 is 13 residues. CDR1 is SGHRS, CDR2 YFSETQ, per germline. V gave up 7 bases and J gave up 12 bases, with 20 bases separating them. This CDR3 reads CASSLHFGKGQFF. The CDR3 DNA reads TGCGCCAGCTCCTTGCATTTTGGGAAGGGGCAGTTCTTC.

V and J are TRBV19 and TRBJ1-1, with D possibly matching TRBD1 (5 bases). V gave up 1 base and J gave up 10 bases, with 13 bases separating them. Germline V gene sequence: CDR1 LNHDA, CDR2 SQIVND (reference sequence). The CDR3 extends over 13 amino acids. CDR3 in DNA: TGTGCCAGTAGTATAGGTGCCCCCGGGGGAGCTTTCTTT. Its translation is CASSIGAPGGAFF. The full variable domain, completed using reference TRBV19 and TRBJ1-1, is DGGITQSPKYLFRKEGQNVTLSCEQNLNHDAMYWYRQDPGQGLRLIYYSQIVNDFQKGDIAEGYSVSREKKESFPLTVTSAQKNPTAFYLCASSIGAPGGAFFGQGTRLTVV.

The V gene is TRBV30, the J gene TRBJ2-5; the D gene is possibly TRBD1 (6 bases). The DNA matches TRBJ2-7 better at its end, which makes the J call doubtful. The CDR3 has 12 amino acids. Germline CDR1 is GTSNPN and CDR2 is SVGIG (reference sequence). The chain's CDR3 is CAWSRQDYEQYF. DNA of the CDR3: TGTGCCTGGAGTAGACAGGACTACGAGCAGTACTTC.

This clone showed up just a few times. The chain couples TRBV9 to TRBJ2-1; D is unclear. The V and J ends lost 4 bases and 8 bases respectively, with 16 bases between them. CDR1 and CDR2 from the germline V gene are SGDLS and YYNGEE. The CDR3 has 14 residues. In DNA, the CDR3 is TGTGCCAGCAGCTTCCGGCCCCCTCTGGATGAGCAGTTCTTC. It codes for CASSFRPPLDEQFF.

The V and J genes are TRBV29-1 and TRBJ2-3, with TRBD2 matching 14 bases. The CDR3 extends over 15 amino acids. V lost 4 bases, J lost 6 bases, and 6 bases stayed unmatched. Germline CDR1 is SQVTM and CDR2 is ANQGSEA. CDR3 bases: TGCAGCGTTGGACCGACTAGCGGGGGGGCGGATACGCAGTATTTT. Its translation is CSVGPTSGGADTQYF.

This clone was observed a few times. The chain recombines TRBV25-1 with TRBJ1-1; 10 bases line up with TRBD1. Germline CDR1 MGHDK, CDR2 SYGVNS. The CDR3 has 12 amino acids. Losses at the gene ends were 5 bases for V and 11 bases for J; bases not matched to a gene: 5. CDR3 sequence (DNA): TGTGCCAGCAGTCGACAGGGGGCTGGGGCTTTCTTT. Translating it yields CASSRQGAGAFF.

This CDR3 is CTPQGGGYTF. In nucleotides, the CDR3 is TGCACCCCTCAGGGGGGGGGCTACACCTTC. This chain connects TRBV20-1 to TRBJ1-2, with TRBD1 matching over 7 bases. The germline CDR1 and CDR2 sequences are DFQATT and SNEGSKA (reference sequence). This CDR3 contains 10 residues.

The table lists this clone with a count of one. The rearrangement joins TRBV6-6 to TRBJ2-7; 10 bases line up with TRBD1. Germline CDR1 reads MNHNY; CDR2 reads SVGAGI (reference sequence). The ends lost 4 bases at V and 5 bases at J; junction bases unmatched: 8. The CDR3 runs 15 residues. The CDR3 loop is CASSWGTGDRHEQYF. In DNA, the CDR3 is TGTGCCAGCAGTTGGGGGACAGGGGATCGACACGAGCAGTACTTC.

The CDR3: CASSLTTGASGTGELFF. The CDR3 bases are TGCGCCAGCAGCTTGACCACGGGGGCCTCGGGCACCGGGGAGCTGTTTTTT. V gene TRBV5-1 combines with J gene TRBJ2-2; tentatively, D is TRBD1 or TRBD2 (6 bases each). Looked up from germline, CDR1 is SGHRS and CDR2 is YFSETQ. V lost 1 base and J 4 bases, leaving 17 bases between the germline ends. This CDR3 has 17 residues.

CDR3 region: CASSNHPPNYGYTF. CDR3 sequence (DNA): TGTGCCAGCAGCAATCATCCACCTAACTATGGCTACACCTTC. The chain couples TRBV11-1 to TRBJ1-2; D unresolved. The germline gives CDR1 SGHAT, CDR2 FQDESV (reference sequence). Trimming left V 5 bases short and J 0 bases short, with 10 bases between. The length of the CDR3 is 14 residues.

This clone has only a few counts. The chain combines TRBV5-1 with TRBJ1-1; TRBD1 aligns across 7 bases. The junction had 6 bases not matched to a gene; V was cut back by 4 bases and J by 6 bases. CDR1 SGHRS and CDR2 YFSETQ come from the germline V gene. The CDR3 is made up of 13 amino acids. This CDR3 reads CASSGIGQAEAFF. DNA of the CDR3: TGCGCCAGCAGCGGGATCGGACAGGCTGAAGCTTTCTTT.

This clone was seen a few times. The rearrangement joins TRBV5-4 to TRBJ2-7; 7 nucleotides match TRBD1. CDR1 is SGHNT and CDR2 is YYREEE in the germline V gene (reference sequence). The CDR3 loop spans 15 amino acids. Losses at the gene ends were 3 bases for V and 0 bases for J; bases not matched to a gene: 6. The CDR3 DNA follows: TGTGCCAGCAGCTCAGGGGACAGACTCTCCTACGAGCAGTACTTC. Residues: CASSSGDRLSYEQYF.

The CDR3 coding sequence is TGTGCCAGTAGTATAGATCGAGTGGAGACCCAGTACTTC. Translating it yields CASSIDRVETQYF. This chain connects TRBV19 to TRBJ2-5; unclear D gene. Germline CDR1 and CDR2: LNHDA and SQIVND (reference sequence). The CDR3 is 13 residues long. V lost 0 bases, J lost 5 bases, and 7 bases lay in between. Full variable domain (outside the CDR3, taken from reference TRBV19 and TRBJ2-5): DGGITQSPKYLFRKEGQNVTLSCEQNLNHDAMYWYRQDPGQGLRLIYYSQIVNDFQKGDIAEGYSVSREKKESFPLTVTSAQKNPTAFYLCASSIDRVETQYFGPGTRLLVL.

The CDR3 spells CASSVDRGDGYTF. The CDR3 bases are TGTGCCAGCAGCGTCGACAGGGGAGACGGCTACACCTTC. The chain has TRBV7-9 and TRBJ1-2, with 8 bases lining up with TRBD1. CDR1 is SEHNR and CDR2 is FQNEAQ in the germline V gene (reference sequence). CDR3 length: 13 amino acids. Trimming at V came to 5 bases and at J to 8 bases, leaving 7 bases not matched to a gene.

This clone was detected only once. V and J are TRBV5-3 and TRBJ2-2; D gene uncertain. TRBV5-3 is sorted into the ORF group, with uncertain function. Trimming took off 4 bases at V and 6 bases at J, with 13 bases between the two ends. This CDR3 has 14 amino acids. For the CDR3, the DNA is TGTGCCAGAAGCGACGTGGCTGGCCCCGGGGAGCTGTTTTTT. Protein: CARSDVAGPGELFF.

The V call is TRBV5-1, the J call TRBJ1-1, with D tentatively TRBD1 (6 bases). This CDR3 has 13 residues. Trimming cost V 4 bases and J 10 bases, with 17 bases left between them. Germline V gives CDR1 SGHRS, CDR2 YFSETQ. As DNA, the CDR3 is TGCGCCAGCAGCACTGGGGGTGGGGGGCGAGCTTTCTTT. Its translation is CASSTGGGGRAFF.

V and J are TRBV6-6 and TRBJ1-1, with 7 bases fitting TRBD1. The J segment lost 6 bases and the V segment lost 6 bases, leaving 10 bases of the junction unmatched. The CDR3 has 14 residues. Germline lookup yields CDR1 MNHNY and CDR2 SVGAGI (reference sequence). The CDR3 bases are TGTGCCAGCAGGCCAGGGGGTGACCCGCCTGAAGCTTTCTTT. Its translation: CASRPGGDPPEAFF.

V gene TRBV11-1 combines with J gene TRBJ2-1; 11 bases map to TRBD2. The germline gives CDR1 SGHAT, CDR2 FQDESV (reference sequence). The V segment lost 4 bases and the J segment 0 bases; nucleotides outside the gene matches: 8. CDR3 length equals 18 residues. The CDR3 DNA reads TGTGCCAGCAGCTGGGGGCTAGCGGGGGGCGACTCCTACAATGAGCAGTTCTTC. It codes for CASSWGLAGGDSYNEQFF. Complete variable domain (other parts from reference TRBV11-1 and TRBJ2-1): EAEVAQSPRYKITEKSQAVAFWCDPISGHATLYWYRQILGQGPELLVQFQDESVVDDSQLPKDRFSAERLKGVDSTLKIQPAELGDSAMYLCASSWGLAGGDSYNEQFFGPGTRLTVL.

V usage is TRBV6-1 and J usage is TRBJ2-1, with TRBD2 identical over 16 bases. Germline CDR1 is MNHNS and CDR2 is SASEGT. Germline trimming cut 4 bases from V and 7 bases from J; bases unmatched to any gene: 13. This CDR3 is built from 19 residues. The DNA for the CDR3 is TGTGCCAGCAGTGGGGGGACTAGCGGGGGGGCTAGGGTCCTGAATGAGCAGTTCTTC. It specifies CASSGGTSGGARVLNEQFF.

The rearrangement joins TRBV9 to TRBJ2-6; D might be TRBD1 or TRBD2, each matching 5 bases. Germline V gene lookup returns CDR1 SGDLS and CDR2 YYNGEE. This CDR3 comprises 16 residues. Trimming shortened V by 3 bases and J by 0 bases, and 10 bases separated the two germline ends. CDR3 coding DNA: TGTGCCAGCAGCGACCAGGGACGCTCTGGGGCCAACGTCCTGACTTTC. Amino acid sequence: CASSDQGRSGANVLTF.

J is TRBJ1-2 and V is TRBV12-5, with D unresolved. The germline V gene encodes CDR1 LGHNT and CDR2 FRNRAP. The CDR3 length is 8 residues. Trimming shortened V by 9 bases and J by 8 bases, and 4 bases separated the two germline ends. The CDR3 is CARRGYTF. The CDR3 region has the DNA TGTGCTAGGAGGGGCTACACCTTC.

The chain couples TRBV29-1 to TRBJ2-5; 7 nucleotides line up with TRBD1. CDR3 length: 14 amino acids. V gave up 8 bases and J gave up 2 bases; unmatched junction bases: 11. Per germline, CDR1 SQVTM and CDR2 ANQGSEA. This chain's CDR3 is CSCYCRDSQETQYF. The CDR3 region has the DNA TGCAGCTGCTACTGTCGGGACAGTCAAGAGACCCAGTACTTC.

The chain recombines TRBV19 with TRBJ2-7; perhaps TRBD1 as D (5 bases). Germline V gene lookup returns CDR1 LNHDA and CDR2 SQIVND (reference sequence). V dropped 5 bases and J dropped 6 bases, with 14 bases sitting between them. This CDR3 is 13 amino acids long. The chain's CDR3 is CASSVVLGPEQYF. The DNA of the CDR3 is TGTGCCAGTAGTGTCGTGCTGGGGCCCGAGCAGTACTTC. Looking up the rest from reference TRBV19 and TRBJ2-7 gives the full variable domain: DGGITQSPKYLFRKEGQNVTLSCEQNLNHDAMYWYRQDPGQGLRLIYYSQIVNDFQKGDIAEGYSVSREKKESFPLTVTSAQKNPTAFYLCASSVVLGPEQYFGPGTRLTVT.